The table lists the clone carrying this TCR beta chain with many counts. The antigen is unknown. These data come from a study of shared clonotypes between healthy human individuals. At the level of the study: Used for every donor were three CD4 naive, three CD4 memory, two CD8 naive and one CD8 memory plate. Study results and caveats: In contrast to clonotypes shared by all four donors, non-shared clonotypes had lower generation probabilities. Specimens sampled were limited to blood, with tissue repertoires likely differing.

Sequenced by immunoSEQ multiplex PCR; TCRdb stores in-frame clones only, minus some. The sample lists approximately 1.1 million clones, 75% to 85% seen once, with more than 0.45% in the top ten. Germline V CDR1 and CDR2: ENHRY, SYGVKD. Trimming cost V 6 bases and J 6 bases, with 10 bases left between them. The length of the CDR3 is 12 residues. This sequence was found in a man between 18 and 29 years old in good health. Some clones in this sample may be carry-over from other donors' samples. The specimen sequenced was memory CD4+ T cells from PBMCs. Subset meaning: CD45RA-negative fraction. The chain has TRBV10-3 and TRBJ2-3; D may be TRBD1 (5 bases). The CDR3 spells CAIRGSGDTQYF. The CDR3 region has the DNA TGTGCCATCAGGGGGTCAGGGGATACGCAGTATTTT.